This entry lists 22 T cell receptor beta chains sequenced from one sample in a study of T cell responses to AZD1222 COVID-19 vaccine. Only in-frame clones appear in the TCRdb table, and some are missing; sequencing was by immunoSEQ multiplex PCR. The sample has roughly 77,000 clones, just over 90% seen once. Sequenced material: peripheral blood, taken on day 0 of MenACWY control vaccination. These receptors all stem from an adult in good health.

This clone was seen once. The chain employs TRBV7-2 and TRBJ1-3; D gene ambiguous. Germline lookup yields CDR1 SGHTA and CDR2 FQGNSA. The V and J ends lost 1 base and 6 bases respectively, with 7 bases between them. CDR3 length: 13 amino acids. CDR3 bases: TGTGCCAGCAGCTTAGTTCGGGAAAACACCATATATTTT. The encoded protein is CASSLVRENTIYF.

This chain joins TRBV6-6 and TRBJ2-7; D might be TRBD1 (5 bases). Per the germline V gene, CDR1 is MNHNY and CDR2 is SVGAGI (reference sequence). The CDR3 sequence is 11 residues long. V gave up 6 bases and J gave up 4 bases, with 7 bases separating them. The CDR3 DNA reads TGTGCCAGCAGGCAGGGATACGAGCAGTACTTC. Translation: CASRQGYEQYF.

The chain combines TRBV2 with TRBJ1-2; 9 bases agree with TRBD1. V was clipped by 5 bases and J by 4 bases; unmatched bases: 5. Germline CDR1 SNHLY, CDR2 FYNNEI. The CDR3 sequence is 14 residues long. CDR3 nucleotide sequence: TGTGCCAGCAGTTTCGACAGGGGGGGCTATGGCTACACCTTC. This sequence encodes CASSFDRGGYGYTF. The variable domain in full, with the rest retrieved from reference TRBV2 and TRBJ1-2, is EPEVTQTPSHQVTQMGQEVILRCVPISNHLYFYWYRQILGQKVEFLVSFYNNEISEKSEIFDDQFSVERPDGSNFTLKIRSTKLEDSAMYFCASSFDRGGYGYTFGSGTRLTVV.

V gene TRBV9 combines with J gene TRBJ1-1, with no clear D. The CDR3 is made up of 16 amino acids. V was clipped by 0 bases and J by 4 bases, with 16 bases between them. Germline V gene data show CDR1 as SGDLS and CDR2 as YYNGEE. The CDR3 reads CASSVGGNRKGTEAFF. CDR3 DNA sequence: TGTGCCAGCAGCGTAGGTGGTAACCGGAAGGGCACTGAAGCTTTCTTT.

V and J are TRBV19 and TRBJ2-1; D ambiguous. The CDR3 totals 13 residues. Germline assignment: CDR1 LNHDA and CDR2 SQIVND (reference sequence). V was cut by 1 base and J by 6 bases, with 7 bases left in between. The DNA of the CDR3 is TGTGCCAGTAGTATAGCGTCGCCCAATGAGCAGTTCTTC. Translated: CASSIASPNEQFF.

V is TRBV7-9 and J is TRBJ2-7; either TRBD1 or TRBD2 may fit D (6 bases each). Trimming took 1 base from V and 5 from J, leaving 9 bases between them. CDR1 is SEHNR and CDR2 is FQNEAQ in the germline V gene (reference sequence). This CDR3 contains 13 residues. DNA of the CDR3: TGTGCCAGCAGCTTAGATCGGGGGCACGAGCAGTACTTC. It yields the protein CASSLDRGHEQYF.

The chain carries TRBV18 and TRBJ2-7, with 10 bases aligning to TRBD2. Per germline, CDR1 KGHSH and CDR2 LQKENI. Losses at the gene ends were 3 bases for V and 3 bases for J; bases not matched to a gene: 5. CDR3 size: 15 residues. The CDR3 sequence: CASSPGGLAVYEQYF. The CDR3 nucleotides are TGTGCCAGCTCACCCGGAGGACTAGCGGTCTACGAGCAGTACTTC.

This chain uses TRBV9 with TRBJ2-5, with D possibly being TRBD1 (5 bases). Trimming took off 2 bases at V and 5 bases at J, with 10 bases between the two ends. CDR1 and CDR2 (germline): SGDLS, YYNGEE. The CDR3 runs 13 residues. DNA for the CDR3: TGTGCCAGCAGCGTGCAGGGATCGGAGACCCAGTACTTC. Amino acids: CASSVQGSETQYF.

As regards this clone: The identical CDR3 is also encoded by other nucleotide sequences in the sample. The J gene is TRBJ2-3, the V gene TRBV11-3; D may be TRBD1 (5 bases). This CDR3 has 13 amino acids. The V and J ends lost 1 base and 6 bases respectively, with 8 bases between them. Per germline, CDR1 SGHNT and CDR2 YENEEA. Here the CDR3 DNA reads TGTGCCAGCAGCTTAGGACAGACCGATACGCAGTATTTT. Amino acids: CASSLGQTDTQYF.

The chain combines TRBV5-1 with TRBJ2-2; 10 bases map to TRBD2. CDR3 length equals 19 residues. Germline V CDR1 and CDR2: SGHRS, YFSETQ. The trim removed 1 base at V and 2 bases at J, leaving 11 bases unmatched. The CDR3 reads CASSLIGLAGVRNTGELFF. The CDR3 DNA reads as TGCGCCAGCAGCTTGATAGGTCTAGCGGGAGTTCGAAACACCGGGGAGCTGTTTTTT.

The CDR3 DNA reads as TGTGCCAGCAGGTCAGCGGGGGCAGCCAAAAACATTCAGTACTTC. It is translated as CASRSAGAAKNIQYF. The V gene is TRBV28, the J gene TRBJ2-4; 8 nucleotides agree with TRBD2. This CDR3 has 15 amino acids. Germline loops: CDR1 MDHEN, CDR2 SYDVKM. After removal of 6 bases from V and 0 bases from J, the junction contained 4 bases not matched to a gene.

This clone is deemed medium-sized. The chain joins TRBV24-1 to TRBJ2-1; D is unresolved. From germline, CDR1 is KGHDR and CDR2 SFDVKD. V was trimmed by 1 base and J by 8 bases, leaving 20 bases between them. This CDR3 spans 17 amino acids. For the CDR3, the DNA is TGTGCCACCAGTGATTTTCGGACGTCGAGTGTAATCGATGAGCAGTTCTTC. Its translation: CATSDFRTSSVIDEQFF.

The gene calls are TRBV6-2 or TRBV6-3 and TRBJ2-1, with 12 bases fitting TRBD2. Germline V CDR1 and CDR2: MNHEY, SVGEGT. V lost 5 bases to trimming and J lost 4 bases; unmatched junction nucleotides: 3. The CDR3 is 15 amino acids. In DNA, the CDR3 is TGTGCCAGCAGTAGAACTAGCGGGGGGTACAATGAGCAGTTCTTC. This encodes CASSRTSGGYNEQFF.

CDR3 residues: CSYRRAGVPDTQYF. The CDR3 DNA reads as TGCAGCTATCGGCGCGCGGGAGTCCCAGATACGCAGTATTTT. The chain is built from TRBV29-1 and TRBJ2-3; 7 bases match TRBD2. The CDR3 covers 14 residues. The trim removed 8 bases at V and 4 bases at J, leaving 12 bases unmatched. The germline gives CDR1 SQVTM, CDR2 ANQGSEA.

V gene TRBV6-5 combines with J gene TRBJ1-3, with D uncertain. Trimming removed 5 bases at V and 3 bases at J, with 8 bases between. Germline V CDR1 and CDR2: MNHEY, SVGAGI. The CDR3 covers 13 residues. The CDR3 sequence is CASSPNVGNTIYF. The CDR3 nucleotides read TGTGCCAGCAGTCCCAATGTTGGAAACACCATATATTTT.

The gene calls are TRBV7-2 and TRBJ1-1, with D possibly matching TRBD1 (5 bases). The CDR3 has 14 amino acids. V lost 3 bases, J lost 7 bases, and 15 bases lay in between. Per the germline V gene, CDR1 is SGHTA and CDR2 is FQGNSA. The CDR3 loop reads CASSFQGGAGEAFF. The CDR3 DNA reads TGTGCCAGCAGCTTTCAGGGTGGGGCCGGTGAAGCTTTCTTT.

The chain uses TRBV4-3 and TRBJ1-5, with D uncertain. CDR1 LGHNA and CDR2 YSLEER come from the germline V gene. The CDR3 is 13 amino acids. The ends were cut back, 0 bases at V and 7 bases at J, with 7 bases in the middle. This CDR3 reads CASSQEFYQPQHF. The CDR3 DNA is TGCGCCAGCAGCCAAGAGTTCTACCAGCCCCAGCATTTT.

The chain joins TRBV7-3 to TRBJ2-1; tentatively, D is TRBD2 (5 bases). The CDR3 covers 14 residues. V was cut by 8 bases and J by 2 bases, with 13 bases left in between. CDR1 and CDR2 (germline): SGHTA, FQGTGA. The CDR3 sequence: CASGAGNAYNEQFF. CDR3 bases: TGTGCCAGCGGCGCGGGCAACGCCTACAATGAGCAGTTCTTC.

The chain couples TRBV7-2 to TRBJ2-5; the D gene is possibly TRBD2 (5 bases). V was trimmed by 1 base and J by 1 base, leaving 10 bases between them. Germline CDR1 SGHTA, CDR2 FQGNSA. The CDR3 totals 15 residues. In nucleotides, the CDR3 is TGTGCCAGCAGCTTAGGACTACCCTCCCAAGAGACCCAGTACTTC. Translation: CASSLGLPSQETQYF.

This clone appeared once. This chain links TRBV21-1 with TRBJ1-4. TRBV21-1 is a pseudogene segment. The CDR3 spans 18 residues. The CDR3 nucleotides read TGTGCCAGCAGCAAAGCTCTCCACTATCGGCCAACTAATGAAAAACTGTTTTTT. It encodes CASSKALHYRPTNEKLFF.

CDR3 DNA sequence: TGTGCCAGTACCCCCTCAGGGCTAGATACGCAGTATTTT. Amino acid sequence: CASTPSGLDTQYF. The chain uses TRBV19 and TRBJ2-3; TRBD1 is a possible D gene (5 bases). V was trimmed by 7 bases and J by 5 bases, leaving 13 bases between them. The CDR3 contains 13 residues. The germline V gene has CDR1 LNHDA and CDR2 SQIVND (reference sequence).

This clone appeared a single time. V and J are TRBV11-2 and TRBJ2-6, with D possibly matching TRBD1 (6 bases). The V end was cut by 4 bases, the J end by 2 bases, with 15 bases between. The CDR3 covers 17 residues. CDR1 and CDR2 from the germline V gene are SGHAT and FQNNGV. CDR3 DNA: TGTGCCAGCAGCTCCAGGGGAACAGGGACTGGGGCCAACGTCCTGACTTTC. Protein sequence: CASSSRGTGTGANVLTF.